The sequence of this T cell receptor beta chain was determined in a study of blood T cells in healthy people across ages. General study points: As age increased, TCR beta diversity per million T cells fell in a roughly linear fashion.

Primed by a sample-barcoded 5' primer and a J-beta primer mix, a second PCR proceeded for 7 to 11 cycles. Each cDNA molecule was tagged by a template-switch adaptor with 12 random nucleotides. MiXCR, applied by TCRdb to the 5' RACE reads, yields one record per CDR3 protein. The sample has about 800,000 distinct CDR3 sequences, 25% seen once. This clonotype was observed a few times. The target antigen is unknown. This CDR3 is built from 13 residues. Germline CDR1 is LNHNV and CDR2 is YYDKDF (reference sequence). V was trimmed by 3 bases and J by 2 bases, leaving 7 bases between them. These same records also appear under a second study, on T cells of mothers and their children. That source adds: Whether pairs are related or unrelated, thymic selection shapes their TCR recombination output in much the same way. Researchers report slightly higher, though non-significant, overlap in related mother-child pairs than in unrelated pairs.

This chain joins TRBV15 and TRBJ1-2, with unresolved D. The sample was blood. The TCR sequence derives from a boy between 5 and 17 years old in good health. CDR3 DNA sequence: TGTGCCACCAGCAGGACCCCCAACTATGGCTACACCTTC. Protein: CATSRTPNYGYTF.